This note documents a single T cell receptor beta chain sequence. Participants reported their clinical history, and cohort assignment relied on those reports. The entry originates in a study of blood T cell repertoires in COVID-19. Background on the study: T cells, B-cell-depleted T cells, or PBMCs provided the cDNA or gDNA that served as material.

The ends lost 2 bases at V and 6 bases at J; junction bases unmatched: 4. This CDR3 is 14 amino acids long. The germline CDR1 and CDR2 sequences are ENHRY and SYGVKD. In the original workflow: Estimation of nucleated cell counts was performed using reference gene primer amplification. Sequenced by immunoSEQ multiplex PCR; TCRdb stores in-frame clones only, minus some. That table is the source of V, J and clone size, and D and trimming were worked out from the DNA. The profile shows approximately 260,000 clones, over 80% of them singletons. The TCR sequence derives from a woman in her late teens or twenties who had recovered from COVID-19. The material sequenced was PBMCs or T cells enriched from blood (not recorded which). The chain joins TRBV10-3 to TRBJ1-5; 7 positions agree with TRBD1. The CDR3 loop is CAISEKAGGQPQHF. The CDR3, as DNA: TGTGCCATCAGTGAGAAGGCAGGGGGTCAGCCCCAGCATTTT.